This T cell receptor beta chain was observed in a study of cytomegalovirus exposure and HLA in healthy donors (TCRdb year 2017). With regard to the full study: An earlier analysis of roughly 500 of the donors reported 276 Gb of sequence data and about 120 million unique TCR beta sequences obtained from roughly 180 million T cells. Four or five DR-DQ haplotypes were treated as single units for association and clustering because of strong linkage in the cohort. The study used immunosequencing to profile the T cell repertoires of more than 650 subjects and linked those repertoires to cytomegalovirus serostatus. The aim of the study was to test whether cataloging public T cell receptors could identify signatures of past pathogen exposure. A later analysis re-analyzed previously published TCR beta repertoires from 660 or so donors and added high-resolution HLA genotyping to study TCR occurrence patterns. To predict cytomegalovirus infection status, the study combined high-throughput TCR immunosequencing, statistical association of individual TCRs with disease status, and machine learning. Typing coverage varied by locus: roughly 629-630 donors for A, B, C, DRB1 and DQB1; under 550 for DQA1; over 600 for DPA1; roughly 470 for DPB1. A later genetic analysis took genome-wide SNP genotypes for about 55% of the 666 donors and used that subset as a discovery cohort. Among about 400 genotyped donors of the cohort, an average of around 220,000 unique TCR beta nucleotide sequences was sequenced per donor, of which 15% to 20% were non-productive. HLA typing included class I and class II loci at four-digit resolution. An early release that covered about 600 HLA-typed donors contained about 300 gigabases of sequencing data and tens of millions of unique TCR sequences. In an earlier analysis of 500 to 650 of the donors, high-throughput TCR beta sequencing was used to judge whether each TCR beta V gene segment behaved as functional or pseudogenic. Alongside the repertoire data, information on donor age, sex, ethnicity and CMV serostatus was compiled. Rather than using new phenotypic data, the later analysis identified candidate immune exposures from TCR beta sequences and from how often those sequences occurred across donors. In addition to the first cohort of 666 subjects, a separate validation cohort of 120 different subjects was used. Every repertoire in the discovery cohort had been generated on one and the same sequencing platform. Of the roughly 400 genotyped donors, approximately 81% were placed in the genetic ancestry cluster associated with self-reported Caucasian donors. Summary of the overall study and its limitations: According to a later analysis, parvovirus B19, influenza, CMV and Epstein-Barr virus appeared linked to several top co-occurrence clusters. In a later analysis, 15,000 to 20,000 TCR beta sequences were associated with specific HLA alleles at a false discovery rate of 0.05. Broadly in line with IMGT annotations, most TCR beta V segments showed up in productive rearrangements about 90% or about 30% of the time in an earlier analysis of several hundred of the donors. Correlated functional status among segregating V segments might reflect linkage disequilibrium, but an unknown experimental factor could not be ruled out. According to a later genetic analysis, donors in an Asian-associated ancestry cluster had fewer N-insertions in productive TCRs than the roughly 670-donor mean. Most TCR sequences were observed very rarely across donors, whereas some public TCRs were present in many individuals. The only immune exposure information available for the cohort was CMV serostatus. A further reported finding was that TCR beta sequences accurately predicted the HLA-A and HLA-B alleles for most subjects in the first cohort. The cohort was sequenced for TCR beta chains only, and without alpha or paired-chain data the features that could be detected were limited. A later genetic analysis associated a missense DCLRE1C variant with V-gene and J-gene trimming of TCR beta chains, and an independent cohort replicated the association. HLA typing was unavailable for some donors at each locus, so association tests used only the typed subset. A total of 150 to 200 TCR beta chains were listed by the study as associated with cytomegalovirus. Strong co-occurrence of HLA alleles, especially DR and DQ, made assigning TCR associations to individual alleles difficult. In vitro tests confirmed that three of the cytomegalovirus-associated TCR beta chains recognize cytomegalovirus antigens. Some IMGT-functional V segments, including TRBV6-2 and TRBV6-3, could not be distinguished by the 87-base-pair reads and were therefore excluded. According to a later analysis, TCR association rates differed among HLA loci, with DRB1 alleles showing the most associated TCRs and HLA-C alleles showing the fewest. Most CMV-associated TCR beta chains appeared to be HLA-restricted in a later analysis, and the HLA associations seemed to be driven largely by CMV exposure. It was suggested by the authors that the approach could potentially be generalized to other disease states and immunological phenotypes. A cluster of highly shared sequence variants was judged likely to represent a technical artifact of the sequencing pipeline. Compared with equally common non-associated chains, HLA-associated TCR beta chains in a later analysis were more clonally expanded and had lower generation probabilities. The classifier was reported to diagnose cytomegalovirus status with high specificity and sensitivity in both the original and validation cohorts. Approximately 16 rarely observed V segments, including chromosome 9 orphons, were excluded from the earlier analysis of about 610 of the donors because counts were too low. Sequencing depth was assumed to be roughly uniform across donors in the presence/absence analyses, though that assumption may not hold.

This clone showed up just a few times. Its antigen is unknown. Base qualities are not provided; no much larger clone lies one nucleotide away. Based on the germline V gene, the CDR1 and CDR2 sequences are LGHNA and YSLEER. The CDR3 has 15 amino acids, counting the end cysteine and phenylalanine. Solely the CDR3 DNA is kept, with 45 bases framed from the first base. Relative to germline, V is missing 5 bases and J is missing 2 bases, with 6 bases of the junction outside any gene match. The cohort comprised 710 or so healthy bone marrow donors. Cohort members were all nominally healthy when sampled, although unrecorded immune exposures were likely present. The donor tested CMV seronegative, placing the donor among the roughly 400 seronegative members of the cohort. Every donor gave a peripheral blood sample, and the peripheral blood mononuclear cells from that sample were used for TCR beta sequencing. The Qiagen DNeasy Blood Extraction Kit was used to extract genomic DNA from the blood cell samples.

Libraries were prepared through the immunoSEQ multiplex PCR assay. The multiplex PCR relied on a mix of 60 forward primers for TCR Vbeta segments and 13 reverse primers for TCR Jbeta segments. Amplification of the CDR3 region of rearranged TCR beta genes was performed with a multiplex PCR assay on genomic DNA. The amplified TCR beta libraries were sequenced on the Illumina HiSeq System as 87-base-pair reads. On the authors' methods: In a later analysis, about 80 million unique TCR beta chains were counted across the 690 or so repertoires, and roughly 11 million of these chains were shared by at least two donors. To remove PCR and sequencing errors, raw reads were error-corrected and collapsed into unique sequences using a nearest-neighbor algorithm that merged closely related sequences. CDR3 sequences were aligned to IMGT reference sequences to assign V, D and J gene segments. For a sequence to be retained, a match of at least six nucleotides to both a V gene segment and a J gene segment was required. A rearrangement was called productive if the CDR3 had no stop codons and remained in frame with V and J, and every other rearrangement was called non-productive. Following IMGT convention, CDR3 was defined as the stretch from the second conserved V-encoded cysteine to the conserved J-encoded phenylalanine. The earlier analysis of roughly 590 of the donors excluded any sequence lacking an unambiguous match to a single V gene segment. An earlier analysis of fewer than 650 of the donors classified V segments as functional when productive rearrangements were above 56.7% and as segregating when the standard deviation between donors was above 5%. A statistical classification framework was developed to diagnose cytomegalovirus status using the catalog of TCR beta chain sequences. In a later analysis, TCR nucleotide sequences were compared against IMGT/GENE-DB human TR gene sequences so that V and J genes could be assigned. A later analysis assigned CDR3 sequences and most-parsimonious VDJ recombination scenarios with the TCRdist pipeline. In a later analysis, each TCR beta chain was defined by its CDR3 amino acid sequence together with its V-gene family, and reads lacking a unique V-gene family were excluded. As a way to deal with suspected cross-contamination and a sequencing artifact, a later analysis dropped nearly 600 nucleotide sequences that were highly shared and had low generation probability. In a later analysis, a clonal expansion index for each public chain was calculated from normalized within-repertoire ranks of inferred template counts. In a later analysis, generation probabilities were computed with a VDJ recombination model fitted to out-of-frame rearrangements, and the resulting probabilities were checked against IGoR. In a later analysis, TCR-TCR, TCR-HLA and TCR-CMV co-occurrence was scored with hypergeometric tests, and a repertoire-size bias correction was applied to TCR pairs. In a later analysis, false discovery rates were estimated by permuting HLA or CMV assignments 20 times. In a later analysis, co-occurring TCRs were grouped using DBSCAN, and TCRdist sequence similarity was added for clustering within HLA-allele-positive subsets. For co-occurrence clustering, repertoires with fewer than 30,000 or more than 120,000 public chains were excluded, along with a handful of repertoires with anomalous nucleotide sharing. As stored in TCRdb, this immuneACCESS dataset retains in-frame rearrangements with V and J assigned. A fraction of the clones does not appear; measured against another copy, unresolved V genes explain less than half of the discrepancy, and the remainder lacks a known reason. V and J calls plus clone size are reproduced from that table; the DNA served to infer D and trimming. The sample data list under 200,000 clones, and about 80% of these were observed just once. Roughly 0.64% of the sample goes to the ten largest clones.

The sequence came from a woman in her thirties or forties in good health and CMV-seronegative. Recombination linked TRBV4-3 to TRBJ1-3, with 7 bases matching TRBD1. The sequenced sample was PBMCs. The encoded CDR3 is CASSEEQGTGNTIYF. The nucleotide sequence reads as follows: TGCGCCAGCAGCGAGGAACAGGGGACTGGAAACACCATATATTTT.